The 24 T cell receptor beta chains in this list originate from one sample, sequenced in a study of cytomegalovirus exposure and HLA in healthy donors (dated by TCRdb to 2016 to 2017). The method behind the library was the immunoSEQ multiplex PCR assay. TCRdb provides this immuneACCESS table in a form limited to in-frame rearrangements. Some clones are lacking; in checked studies, under half of them reflect an unresolved V gene, and why the rest are absent is not known. The sample data list some 270,000 clones, and around 85% of these were observed just once. Of the sample, about 1% is held by the ten largest clones. The source material was PBMCs. These receptors were collected from a young woman in good health and CMV-seronegative.

J is TRBJ2-7 and V is TRBV14; D is undetermined. This CDR3 is 13 amino acids long. Trimming pared 1 base from V and 3 bases from J, leaving 7 bases between. The germline gives CDR1 SGHDN, CDR2 FVKESK. CDR3 sequence (DNA): TGTGCCAGCAGCCAAGTCCCCCTCTACGAGCAGTACTTC. It specifies CASSQVPLYEQYF.

The chain has TRBV18 and TRBJ1-5; 8 bases line up with TRBD1. Trimming removed 3 bases from V and 3 bases from J; junction bases left unmatched: 7. CDR3 length equals 16 residues. CDR1 is KGHSH, CDR2 LQKENI, per germline. The CDR3 reads CASSPRDRSINQPQHF. In DNA form, the CDR3 reads TGTGCCAGCTCACCCCGGGACAGGTCAATCAATCAGCCCCAGCATTTT.

The CDR3 nucleotides read TGCGCCAGCAGCCCTAGCGGGAGCGGGCAGTTCTTC. Amino acids: CASSPSGSGQFF. The V gene is TRBV5-1, the J gene TRBJ2-1; 10 bases are a match to TRBD2. Trimming removed 4 bases from V and 12 bases from J; junction bases left unmatched: 4. Germline V gene data show CDR1 as SGHRS and CDR2 as YFSETQ. The length of the CDR3 is 12 residues.

The genes are TRBV18 and TRBJ2-1; 9 bases align to TRBD2. The CDR3 consists of 18 residues. J was trimmed by 0 bases and V by 3 bases; bases with no gene match: 9. CDR1 and CDR2 (germline): KGHSH, LQKENI. The CDR3 DNA reads TGTGCCAGCTCACCGCCCCTAGCGGGGCTTAGCTCCTACAATGAGCAGTTCTTC. Translated: CASSPPLAGLSSYNEQFF.

The chain couples TRBV5-1 to TRBJ2-7, with a weak D call TRBD1 (6 bases). The CDR3 runs 16 residues. Germline V CDR1 and CDR2: SGHRS, YFSETQ. Trimming stripped 0 bases from V and 3 bases from J, with 16 bases between. The CDR3 loop reads CASSLGTGFLFYEQYF. For the CDR3, the DNA is TGCGCCAGCAGCTTGGGAACAGGGTTTTTGTTCTACGAGCAGTACTTC.

V gene TRBV6-5 combines with J gene TRBJ2-4, with TRBD2 matching 7 bases. Germline-derived CDR1 and CDR2 are MNHEY and SVGAGI. The trim removed 4 bases at V and 8 bases at J, leaving 5 bases unmatched. The CDR3 sequence is 13 residues long. The CDR3 spells CASSWRAGDIQYF. Here the CDR3 DNA reads TGTGCCAGCAGTTGGAGGGCGGGGGACATTCAGTACTTC.

This clone is a singleton in its sample. The chain recombines TRBV14 with TRBJ2-7, with D possibly being TRBD2 (6 bases). The germline V and J ends were trimmed by 4 bases and 3 bases, with 13 bases remaining between them. Germline CDR1 and CDR2: SGHDN and FVKESK. CDR3 size: 14 residues. Here the CDR3 reads CASSPTSLGYEQYF. CDR3 DNA: TGTGCCAGCAGCCCGACTAGTTTAGGCTACGAGCAGTACTTC.

This rearrangement joins TRBV30 to TRBJ1-2, with 8 bases identical to TRBD1. Germline values: CDR1 GTSNPN, CDR2 SVGIG (reference sequence). The CDR3 length is 14 residues. J gave up 5 bases and V 5 bases, and 10 bases lay outside the gene matches. The CDR3 loop reads CAWSGQAFSYGYTF. CDR3 sequence (DNA): TGTGCCTGGTCGGGACAGGCCTTTTCTTATGGCTACACCTTC.

This chain links TRBV5-1 with TRBJ1-1; 11 nucleotides align to TRBD1. From germline, CDR1 is SGHRS and CDR2 YFSETQ. V lost 2 bases, J lost 1 base, and 4 bases stayed unmatched. CDR3 length equals 16 residues. CDR3 bases: TGCGCCAGCAGCTTACGGACAGGGGGCTGGAACACTGAAGCTTTCTTT. This gives the protein CASSLRTGGWNTEAFF. The complete variable domain, with remaining parts taken from reference TRBV5-1 and TRBJ1-1, reads KAGVTQTPRYLIKTRGQQVTLSCSPISGHRSVSWYQQTPGQGLQFLFEYFSETQRNKGNFPGRFSGRQFSNSRSEMNVSTLELGDSALYLCASSLRTGGWNTEAFFGQGTRLTVV.

The chain recombines TRBV30 with TRBJ2-2; D ambiguous. V lost 0 bases and J lost 1, with 3 bases in between. From germline, CDR1 is GTSNPN and CDR2 SVGIG (reference sequence). There are 13 residues in the CDR3. The CDR3 DNA reads as TGTGCCTGGAGTGTTATGAACACCGGGGAGCTGTTTTTT. Protein sequence: CAWSVMNTGELFF.

This chain links TRBV10-3 with TRBJ1-1; 8 nucleotides agree with TRBD1. Trimming cost V 10 bases and J 6 bases; bases outside gene matches: 13. Germline V lookup: CDR1 ENHRY, CDR2 SYGVKD. This CDR3 is 14 amino acids long. CDR3 DNA: TGTGCCACCCAACAGGGGGAAAATAGAGCTGAAGCTTTCTTT. It encodes CATQQGENRAEAFF.

The genes are TRBV29-1 and TRBJ2-3, with 13 bases aligning to TRBD2. The germline CDR1 and CDR2 sequences are SQVTM and ANQGSEA. This CDR3 region has 14 residues. Trimming removed 6 bases from V and 3 bases from J; junction bases left unmatched: 3. The CDR3 region has the DNA TGCAGCGTCTCGACTAGCGGGAGGACAGATACGCAGTATTTT. Amino acid sequence: CSVSTSGRTDTQYF.

The gene calls are TRBV4-2 and TRBJ2-1; D possibly corresponds to TRBD2 (6 bases). CDR1 and CDR2 from the germline V gene are LGHNA and YNFKEQ. V lost 6 bases, J lost 5 bases, and 20 bases lay in between. The CDR3 is 16 residues long. The CDR3 DNA follows: TGTGCCAGCAGTTCCTACTCCGGGACTTCCCACAATGAGCAGTTCTTC. Translating gives CASSSYSGTSHNEQFF.

The genes are TRBV18 and TRBJ2-7; perhaps TRBD1 as D (5 bases). The germline CDR1 and CDR2 sequences are KGHSH and LQKENI. V lost 4 bases and J lost 5, with 15 bases in between. The CDR3 length is 14 residues. CDR3 sequence reads: CASSRIVQGDEQYF. CDR3 bases: TGTGCCAGCTCACGCATCGTCCAGGGCGACGAGCAGTACTTC.

The rearrangement links TRBV11-3 to TRBJ1-2; no reliable D call. Trimming took 3 bases from V and 8 from J, leaving 10 bases between them. From germline, CDR1 is SGHNT and CDR2 YENEEA. The CDR3 has 12 residues. The CDR3 DNA sequence: TGTGCCAGCAGCTTGGCCGAGGGAGGCTACACCTTC. Translating it yields CASSLAEGGYTF. The full variable domain, rest sourced from reference TRBV11-3 and TRBJ1-2, is EAGVVQSPRYKIIEKKQPVAFWCNPISGHNTLYWYLQNLGQGPELLIRYENEEAVDDSQLPKDRFSAERLKGVDSTLKIQPAELGDSAVYLCASSLAEGGYTFGSGTRLTVV.

V gene TRBV29-1 combines with J gene TRBJ2-7; D possibly corresponds to TRBD1 (7 bases). CDR1 and CDR2 from the germline V gene are SQVTM and ANQGSEA. There are 16 residues in the CDR3. Trimming took off 3 bases at V and 1 base at J, with 19 bases between the two ends. The CDR3 loop is CSVDGLKGGQSYEQYF. In DNA form, the CDR3 reads TGCAGCGTTGATGGCCTCAAGGGGGGACAGTCCTACGAGCAGTACTTC.

V is TRBV11-2 and J is TRBJ2-3; D unclear. Germline CDR1 and CDR2: SGHAT and FQNNGV. V was trimmed by 1 base and J by 0 bases, leaving 2 bases between them. The length of the CDR3 is 13 residues. This CDR3 reads CASSLASTDTQYF. CDR3 sequence (DNA): TGTGCCAGCAGCTTAGCTAGCACAGATACGCAGTATTTT.

The chain combines TRBV7-2 with TRBJ1-2; D is uncertain. CDR3 size: 13 residues. The germline CDR1 and CDR2 sequences are SGHTA and FQGNSA. V lost 5 bases to trimming and J lost 4 bases, with 11 bases between them. CDR3 protein: CASSPEASYGYTF. Here the CDR3 DNA reads TGTGCCAGCAGCCCAGAGGCCAGCTATGGCTACACCTTC.

The chain has TRBV5-4 and TRBJ1-2; maybe TRBD1 (5 bases). This CDR3 has 15 residues. Germline loops: CDR1 SGHNT, CDR2 YYREEE (reference sequence). V gave up 0 bases and J gave up 3 bases, with 12 bases separating them. Here the CDR3 reads CASSLEGREDYGYTF. Written as DNA, the CDR3 is TGTGCCAGCAGCTTGGAGGGCAGGGAAGACTATGGCTACACCTTC.

The chain recombines TRBV7-3 with TRBJ2-2, with 10 bases that match TRBD2. V lost 5 bases, J lost 1 base, and 4 bases stayed unmatched. The CDR3 is made up of 16 amino acids. From germline, CDR1 is SGHTA and CDR2 FQGTGA. CDR3 sequence reads: CASSHPSGRNTGELFF. CDR3 sequence (DNA): TGTGCCAGCAGCCACCCTAGCGGGAGGAACACCGGGGAGCTGTTTTTT.

The chain is built from TRBV11-2 and TRBJ1-2; D is ambiguous. V lost 0 bases and J lost 1, with 9 bases in between. Germline CDR1 and CDR2: SGHAT and FQNNGV. The CDR3 has 15 residues. In DNA, the CDR3 is TGTGCCAGCAGCTTAGATCTCGGTCTTAACTATGGCTACACCTTC. Residues: CASSLDLGLNYGYTF.

The chain carries TRBV5-6 and TRBJ2-7, with D possibly TRBD2 on 5 matching bases. Germline loops: CDR1 SGHDT, CDR2 YYEEEE. V shed 2 bases and J shed 3 bases, with 15 bases lying between them. The CDR3 totals 15 residues. This chain's CDR3 is CASSFGVPAGYEQYF. The CDR3 DNA is TGTGCCAGCAGCTTCGGGGTCCCCGCGGGCTACGAGCAGTACTTC.

The chain joins TRBV28 to TRBJ1-1; D remains unclear. This CDR3 spans 11 amino acids. CDR1 and CDR2 (germline): MDHEN, SYDVKM. V lost 4 bases and J 5 bases, leaving 5 bases between the germline ends. This CDR3 reads CASSSETEAFF. In nucleotides, the CDR3 is TGTGCCAGCAGTTCGGAGACTGAAGCTTTCTTT. Based on the CDR3 plus reference TRBV28 and TRBJ1-1, the full variable domain is DVKVTQSSRYLVKRTGEKVFLECVQDMDHENMFWYRQDPGLGLRLIYFSYDVKMKEKGDIPEGYSVSREKKERFSLILESASTNQTSMYLCASSSETEAFFGQGTRLTVV.

V gene TRBV2 combines with J gene TRBJ1-2; D perhaps matches TRBD1 (5 bases). Trimming removed 6 bases at V and 4 bases at J, with 12 bases between. Germline V gene data show CDR1 as SNHLY and CDR2 as FYNNEI. This CDR3 comprises 13 residues. CDR3 amino acids: CASRVTDFYGYTF. The CDR3 DNA reads as TGTGCCAGCAGGGTGACAGATTTCTATGGCTACACCTTC.